The rows below give T cell receptor beta chains drawn from one sample of a study of T cell responses to AZD1222 COVID-19 vaccine. The protocol was immunoSEQ multiplex PCR, while the TCRdb copy is restricted to in-frame clones and leaves out a portion. The sample lists some 160,000 clones, around 94% occurring once. Sequenced here: peripheral blood, sampled on day 0 of AZD1222 vaccination. The receptors originated from an adult in good health. CDR3s include the opening cysteine and the closing phenylalanine or tryptophan. The D gene is left open where the match is weak. Where a row states a size, it is once, few, many or the class of an expanded clone; other rows omit it.

.	TRBV11-3	.	TRBJ1-4	TGTGCCAGCAGCCACAGGAGAAAGGGGGAAAAACTGTTTTTT	CASSHRRKGEKLFF
.	TRBV7-8	.	TRBJ1-2	TGTGCCAGCAGCTCCCGGACAGTACCGTACAACTATGGCTACACCTTC	CASSSRTVPYNYGYTF
.	TRBV11-2	.	TRBJ1-1	TGTGCCAGCAGCCCTAACATAGGACAGATGAACACTGAAGCTTTCTTT	CASSPNIGQMNTEAFF
.	TRBV2	.	TRBJ2-5	TGTGCCACCAGTCAAGAGACCCAGTACTTC	CATSQETQYF
.	TRBV5-1	.	TRBJ1-4	TGCGCCAGCAGCCCAAGGGACTCGCCGAATGAAAAACTGTTTTTT	CASSPRDSPNEKLFF
.	TRBV5-1	.	TRBJ2-3	TGCGCCAGCAGCTTAACAGGCCCAAGCACAGATACGCAGTATTTT	CASSLTGPSTDTQYF
.	TRBV5-6	TRBD2	TRBJ2-5	TGTGCCAGCAGCTTGACTAGCGGGGCTTCCGGGACCCAGTACTTC	CASSLTSGASGTQYF
.	TRBV28	.	TRBJ1-1	TGTGCCAGCAGTTTAGATCTAGGCTTTAACATGAACACTGAAGCTTTCTTT	CASSLDLGFNMNTEAFF
.	TRBV6-5	.	TRBJ1-2	TGTGCCAGCAATCCCACAACGACGGTAACCTATGGCTACACCTTC	CASNPTTTVTYGYTF
.	TRBV9	.	TRBJ2-1	TGTGCCAGCAGCGTAGACGGTGAGCAGTTCTTC	CASSVDGEQFF
.	TRBV7-2	.	TRBJ2-3	TGTGCCAGCAGCCCACACGGGCCTACAAACGGGGATACGCAGTATTTT	CASSPHGPTNGDTQYF
.	TRBV9	TRBD2	TRBJ2-5	TGTGCCAGCAGCGACGGGACTAGCGGAATCCAAGAGACCCAGTACTTC	CASSDGTSGIQETQYF
.	TRBV19	.	TRBJ1-2	TGTGCCAGTAGCTCCGACAGGAACTATGGCTACACCTTC	CASSSDRNYGYTF
few	TRBV6-4	TRBD1	TRBJ2-2	TGTGCCAGCAGTCAGGGACAGGACACCGGGGAGCTGTTTTTT	CASSQGQDTGELFF
.	TRBV6-5	TRBD1	TRBJ1-6	TGTGCCAGCAGCGACAGGGTTTGGGCTAATTCACCCCTCCACTTT	CASSDRVWANSPLHF
.	TRBV29-1	TRBD1	TRBJ1-2	TGCAGCGCCGACAGGGTCAATGGCTACACCTTC	CSADRVNGYTF
.	TRBV5-6	.	TRBJ2-7	TGTGCCAGCAGCTTGGGTTTCGGGACAACGGCCGAGTACTTC	CASSLGFGTTAEYF
.	TRBV19	.	TRBJ1-3	TGTGCCAGTAGTATAAGTCCGGGCACATCCTCGGGAAACACCATATATTTT	CASSISPGTSSGNTIYF
.	TRBV28	.	TRBJ2-5	TGTGCCAGCAGTTTAACAGGAGCTCGTCAAGAGACCCAGTACTTC	CASSLTGARQETQYF
.	TRBV11-3	TRBD2	TRBJ2-5	TGTGCCAGCAGCCCCCCGCGGGGGTCCACCCAGTACTTC	CASSPPRGSTQYF
few	TRBV18	TRBD1	TRBJ1-4	TGTGCCAGCTCCCCCGGGACAGAGACGAATGAAAAACTGTTTTTT	CASSPGTETNEKLFF
.	TRBV5-1	.	TRBJ1-1	TGCGCCAGCAGCTTTCAGGGTGCCTCTGAAGCTTTCTTT	CASSFQGASEAFF
.	TRBV2	.	TRBJ1-2	TGTGCCAGCAGTGATGCGGCTCTATATGGCTACACCTTC	CASSDAALYGYTF
.	TRBV11-2	.	TRBJ2-5	TGTGCCAGCAGCTTAGTAGCGGCAGGGTGGGGTGAGACCCAGTACTTC	CASSLVAAGWGETQYF
.	TRBV5-6	.	TRBJ2-5	TGTGCCAGCAGCTCTCGGGGGTCGCGTTGGACCCAGTACTTC	CASSSRGSRWTQYF
few	TRBV5-1	.	TRBJ2-7	TGCGCCAGCAGCTTGGATGACTTTTACGAGCAGTACTTC	CASSLDDFYEQYF
.	TRBV5-1	.	TRBJ2-5	TGCGCCAGCAGCTTGAATATACAAGAGACCCAGTACTTC	CASSLNIQETQYF
.	TRBV4-1	TRBD2	TRBJ2-1	TGCGCCAGCAGCCAAGGTTCTAGCGGGGGGTATGAGCAGTTCTTC	CASSQGSSGGYEQFF
once	TRBV19	.	TRBJ2-2	TGTGCCAGTAGTGCACCGAGAGAATTGAACACCGGGGAGCTGTTTTTT	CASSAPRELNTGELFF
.	TRBV24-1	.	TRBJ1-4	TGTGCCACCAGTGTTGTGTATGTCTGGGCGGTAGATGAAAAACTGTTTTTT	CATSVVYVWAVDEKLFF
.	TRBV7-2	TRBD1	TRBJ1-5	TGTGCCAGCAGCTTAGGGAGGGGGCGCGAGGGCAATCAGCCCCAGCATTTT	CASSLGRGREGNQPQHF
.	TRBV12-5	.	TRBJ2-1	TGTGCTAGTGGGCCCGTCACCCCTCTTACCGATGAGCAGTTCTTC	CASGPVTPLTDEQFF
.	TRBV2	.	TRBJ1-2	TGTGCCAGCAGTTTGGACAGTAACTATGGCTACACCTTC	CASSLDSNYGYTF
.	TRBV5-5	.	TRBJ2-5	TGTGCCAGCAGCTTTTTGGCCTTGCGGCAGGGAGGAGAGACCCAGTACTTC	CASSFLALRQGGETQYF
.	TRBV6-1	.	TRBJ2-3	TGTGCCAGCAGTGACGGCGGACAGTCCACAGATACGCAGTATTTT	CASSDGGQSTDTQYF
.	TRBV7-2	.	TRBJ1-1	TGTGCCAGCAGCTTCCCTCGAAGGGGTGGCACTGAAGCTTTCTTT	CASSFPRRGGTEAFF
.	TRBV10-3	TRBD2	TRBJ2-1	TGTGCCATCAGTCTTACTAGCGGGGGTACAAGGAATGAGCAGTTCTTC	CAISLTSGGTRNEQFF
few	TRBV6-4	.	TRBJ1-5	TGTGCCAGCAGTGACTCCCCCAGAAATACACCGCAAAATAGCAATCAGCCCCAGCATTTT	CASSDSPRNTPQNSNQPQHF
.	TRBV5-8	.	TRBJ2-1	TGTGCCAGCAGCTTGAAGGGACCCGCAGCTGAGCAGTTCTTC	CASSLKGPAAEQFF
.	TRBV18	.	TRBJ1-1	TGTGCCAGCTCACCACGCTCCGAGGGTGAAGCTTTCTTT	CASSPRSEGEAFF